What follows are 12 T cell receptor beta chains derived from one specimen sequenced in a study of beta chain features in type 1 diabetes. The investigators reverse transcribed all of the isolated RNA, so they sequenced expressed TCRB transcripts. Sequencing used immunoSEQ multiplex PCR; TCRdb keeps in-frame clones, though not all of them. The data hold about 350,000 clones, with about 20% observed a single time. Sequenced: naive CD4+ T cells from blood. The receptors here all came from a woman between 18 and 29 years old in good health.

Points on this clone: Within the sample, other DNA sequences also encode this same CDR3. The chain uses TRBV19 and TRBJ1-5; D remains unclear. The CDR3 consists of 15 residues. CDR1 is LNHDA, CDR2 SQIVND, per germline (reference sequence). The V end lost 1 base, the J end lost 0 bases, and 7 bases lay between the germline ends. In nucleotides, the CDR3 is TGTGCCAGTAGTATAGGAGGAGTTAGCAATCAGCCCCAGCATTTT. Amino acids: CASSIGGVSNQPQHF.

This clone has a handful of counts. The V and J genes are TRBV5-1 and TRBJ2-1; TRBD2 matches 13 bases. Trimming took 4 bases from V and 9 from J; bases not matched to a gene: 10. CDR3 size: 16 residues. CDR1 is SGHRS, CDR2 YFSETQ, per germline. The DNA of the CDR3 is TGCGCCAGCAGCCTACTAGCGGGGGGGCCTGCGGGTGAGCAGTTCTTC. This translates into CASSLLAGGPAGEQFF.

The table lists this clone with a few counts. The J gene is TRBJ2-7, the V gene TRBV28; 8 bases fit TRBD2. The CDR3 covers 14 residues. CDR1 is MDHEN and CDR2 is SYDVKM in the germline V gene. Unmatched junction bases numbered 7, after V lost 4 bases and J lost 5 bases. The CDR3 DNA follows: TGTGCCAGCAGTTCCGCGGGAGGTTTCGACGAGCAGTACTTC. Residues: CASSSAGGFDEQYF.

The rearrangement uses TRBV6-5 and TRBJ1-6; 10 bases agree with TRBD1. CDR3 length equals 15 residues. Germline CDR1 and CDR2: MNHEY and SVGAGI. V was pared by 5 bases and J by 13 bases, with 11 bases of the junction left unmatched. The CDR3 reads CASSRQGQGMVPLHF. As DNA, the CDR3 is TGTGCCAGCAGTAGGCAGGGACAGGGGATGGTTCCCCTCCACTTT.

V usage is TRBV4-1 and J usage is TRBJ2-3, with D perhaps TRBD2 (6 bases). Trimming pared 2 bases from V and 2 bases from J, leaving 20 bases between. Germline V CDR1 and CDR2: MGHRA, YSYEKL. The CDR3 length is 18 residues. Here the CDR3 reads CASSQPARRGRNTDTQYF. Here the CDR3 DNA reads TGCGCCAGCAGCCAACCCGCTCGGCGGGGACGAAACACAGATACGCAGTATTTT.

The genes are TRBV15 and TRBJ2-3; TRBD2 agrees at 13 bases. Germline V CDR1 and CDR2: LNHNV, YYDKDF (reference sequence). After removal of 9 bases from V and 6 bases from J, the junction contained 15 bases not matched to a gene. The CDR3 totals 17 residues. CDR3 coding DNA: TGTGCCACATCCGGGACTAGCGGGACTGAGGGGGGGGATACGCAGTATTTT. Translated: CATSGTSGTEGGDTQYF.

This clone was counted only a few times. The V call is TRBV4-2, the J call TRBJ2-3; 7 nucleotides align to TRBD2. This CDR3 region has 12 residues. Germline V lookup: CDR1 LGHNA, CDR2 YNFKEQ. With 2 bases clipped from V and 12 bases from J, the junction kept 5 bases outside the gene matches. The CDR3 region is CASSQREGPQYF. The CDR3 DNA reads as TGTGCCAGCAGCCAAAGGGAGGGCCCCCAGTATTTT.

The rearrangement joins TRBV7-9 to TRBJ1-6; D is ambiguous. Germline CDR1 is SEHNR and CDR2 is FQNEAQ (reference sequence). The V and J ends lost 4 bases and 7 bases respectively, with 14 bases between them. This CDR3 region has 15 residues. The chain's CDR3 is CASSSQTAGNSPLHF. The CDR3 DNA reads as TGTGCCAGCAGCTCCCAGACTGCGGGGAATTCACCCCTCCACTTT.

Only a few counts were recorded for this clone. The CDR3 loop reads CAWIRRGLRETQYF. CDR3 nucleotide sequence: TGTGCCTGGATCAGGAGGGGATTAAGAGAGACCCAGTACTTC. The chain joins TRBV30 to TRBJ2-5, with a possible D match to TRBD2 (6 bases). This CDR3 has 14 residues. V lost 4 bases and J 4 bases, leaving 16 bases between the germline ends. Per germline, CDR1 GTSNPN and CDR2 SVGIG (reference sequence).

This sequence joins TRBV11-2 and TRBJ2-4; D not resolved. CDR3 length: 12 residues. Trimming stripped 3 bases from V and 4 bases from J, with 4 bases between. The germline V gene has CDR1 SGHAT and CDR2 FQNNGV. The CDR3 loop reads CASSFLKNIQYF. DNA of the CDR3: TGTGCCAGCAGCTTCCTAAAAAACATTCAGTACTTC.

The chain links TRBV29-1 to TRBJ2-5; 10 bases align to TRBD2. The CDR3 length is 16 residues. Losses at the gene ends were 0 bases for V and 4 bases for J; bases not matched to a gene: 8. The germline V gene has CDR1 SQVTM and CDR2 ANQGSEA. The CDR3 protein is CSVEDLAGGGAETQYF. CDR3 in DNA: TGCAGCGTTGAAGATTTAGCGGGGGGAGGGGCAGAGACCCAGTACTTC.

This chain joins TRBV4-3 and TRBJ1-6; D not certain. Trimming took 1 base from V and 9 from J, leaving 7 bases between them. This CDR3 spans 13 amino acids. CDR1 and CDR2 (germline): LGHNA, YSLEER. Here the CDR3 DNA reads TGCGCCAGCAGCCAAGGGGAGGCTTCACCCCTCCACTTT. It codes for CASSQGEASPLHF.